One sample yielded the 21 T cell receptor beta chains listed below, sequenced in a study of blood T cell repertoires in COVID-19. Clones were read by immunoSEQ multiplex PCR, and TCRdb kept only the in-frame ones, dropping some. The sample has 430,000 or so clones; 85% to 90% are singletons. Sequenced material: PBMCs or T cells enriched from blood (not recorded which). The receptors here all came from a woman aged 40 to 55 who had recovered from COVID-19.

V usage is TRBV5-4 and J usage is TRBJ1-1; D is unresolved. The germline gives CDR1 SGHNT, CDR2 YYREEE (reference sequence). Trimming shortened V by 3 bases and J by 8 bases, and 20 bases separated the two germline ends. The CDR3 has 15 residues. The CDR3 nucleotides read TGTGCCAGCAGCTCGTATGAAAGAAGAGGGTCCGAAGCTTTCTTT. Protein sequence: CASSSYERRGSEAFF.

The chain uses TRBV10-3 and TRBJ2-7; TRBD2 matches 8 bases. The CDR3 spans 20 residues. Per the germline V gene, CDR1 is ENHRY and CDR2 is SYGVKD. The junction had 19 bases not matched to a gene; V was cut back by 2 bases and J by 1 base. The CDR3: CAISEPPSGSKITTSYEQYF. The CDR3 nucleotides read TGTGCCATCAGTGAGCCCCCCAGCGGGAGCAAGATTACTACTTCCTACGAGCAGTACTTC.

J is TRBJ2-5 and V is TRBV7-2; 12 bases agree with TRBD2. Germline V CDR1 and CDR2: SGHTA, FQGNSA. This CDR3 spans 15 amino acids. With 3 bases clipped from V and 3 bases from J, the junction kept 2 bases outside the gene matches. CDR3 sequence reads: CASSFRLAGEETQYF. The CDR3 nucleotides read TGTGCCAGCAGCTTTCGACTAGCGGGAGAAGAGACCCAGTACTTC.

This clone has just one count. The chain couples TRBV5-6 to TRBJ1-1; 7 nucleotides align to TRBD1. The CDR3 length is 15 residues. Trimming cost V 0 bases and J 11 bases; bases outside gene matches: 13. CDR1 and CDR2 from the germline V gene are SGHDT and YYEEEE. CDR3 sequence: CASSLGGTGARQAFF. DNA of the CDR3: TGTGCCAGCAGCTTGGGAGGTACAGGGGCCCGGCAGGCTTTCTTT.

With respect to this clone: Additional DNA sequences in this sample encode the identical CDR3. This sequence joins TRBV5-1 and TRBJ1-5, with 8 bases identical to TRBD1. The CDR3 is 14 amino acids. The junction had 0 bases not matched to a gene; V was cut back by 0 bases and J by 4 bases. Germline CDR1 is SGHRS and CDR2 is YFSETQ. The CDR3 coding sequence is TGCGCCAGCAGCTTGGGGACAGGGAATCAGCCCCAGCATTTT. Protein product: CASSLGTGNQPQHF.

The chain couples TRBV9 to TRBJ1-1; no clear D gene. The germline CDR1 and CDR2 sequences are SGDLS and YYNGEE. This CDR3 contains 12 residues. Deletions cut 0 bases from V and 11 bases from J, with 11 bases between. The CDR3 nucleotides read TGTGCCAGCAGCGTAGAGGGCGGGCGCGCTTTCTTT. The encoded protein is CASSVEGGRAFF.

The chain uses TRBV11-3 and TRBJ1-1, with 7 bases aligning to TRBD1. The CDR3 has 15 amino acids. Germline CDR1 and CDR2: SGHNT and YENEEA. The V segment lost 1 base and the J segment 4 bases; nucleotides outside the gene matches: 6. The CDR3 protein is CASSLGIQGPTEAFF. The CDR3 DNA sequence: TGTGCCAGCAGCTTAGGGATACAGGGGCCCACTGAAGCTTTCTTT.

The V and J genes are TRBV18 and TRBJ1-1, with D unclear. The CDR3 sequence is 16 residues long. Germline V gene sequence: CDR1 KGHSH, CDR2 LQKENI. Deletions cut 0 bases from V and 1 base from J, with 12 bases between. CDR3 loop: CASSPPGSLRNTEAFF. The DNA for the CDR3 is TGTGCCAGCTCACCACCGGGCTCCCTCCGGAACACTGAAGCTTTCTTT.

This chain connects TRBV19 to TRBJ1-2; D is possibly TRBD1 (6 bases). Germline V gene data show CDR1 as LNHDA and CDR2 as SQIVND (reference sequence). V gave up 9 bases and J gave up 2 bases, with 19 bases separating them. The CDR3 extends over 15 amino acids. The CDR3 DNA is TGTGCCAGCCTGGAAAGGGACACACCGAACTATGGCTACACCTTC. Translated, it gives CASLERDTPNYGYTF. The full variable domain, rest sourced from reference TRBV19 and TRBJ1-2, is DGGITQSPKYLFRKEGQNVTLSCEQNLNHDAMYWYRQDPGQGLRLIYYSQIVNDFQKGDIAEGYSVSREKKESFPLTVTSAQKNPTAFYLCASLERDTPNYGYTFGSGTRLTVV.

V gene TRBV5-5 combines with J gene TRBJ1-5; D perhaps matches TRBD1 (5 bases). This CDR3 contains 15 residues. The germline CDR1 and CDR2 sequences are SGHKS and YYEKEE (reference sequence). V was cut by 3 bases and J by 2 bases, with 12 bases left in between. This CDR3 reads CASSSRGPRNQPQHF. The DNA of the CDR3 is TGTGCCAGCAGCTCAAGGGGTCCCCGCAATCAGCCCCAGCATTTT.

The chain joins TRBV6-5 to TRBJ2-1; D ambiguous. Trimming took off 2 bases at V and 6 bases at J, with 14 bases between the two ends. Germline values: CDR1 MNHEY, CDR2 SVGAGI. The CDR3 totals 15 residues. The DNA of the CDR3 is TGTGCCAGCAGTTACCCAGGCGCATCTGGCAATGAGCAGTTCTTC. It codes for CASSYPGASGNEQFF.

The V call is TRBV2, the J call TRBJ2-7; TRBD1 might be the D (6 bases). The CDR3 extends over 17 amino acids. V was shortened by 7 bases and J by 1 base, with 23 bases between the two germline ends. CDR1 SNHLY and CDR2 FYNNEI come from the germline V gene. CDR3 region: CASIRPPPSGESYEQYF. The CDR3 DNA reads as TGTGCCAGCATTAGACCACCCCCCTCAGGGGAATCCTACGAGCAGTACTTC.

The V call is TRBV19, the J call TRBJ1-1; 9 nucleotides match TRBD1. The CDR3 consists of 13 residues. V trimming: 3 bases; J trimming: 6 bases; junction bases outside the gene matches: 2. Per germline, CDR1 LNHDA and CDR2 SQIVND (reference sequence). CDR3 loop: CASSMRTGAEAFF. The CDR3 DNA reads as TGTGCCAGTAGTATGAGGACAGGGGCTGAAGCTTTCTTT.

V usage is TRBV5-5 and J usage is TRBJ1-6, with a tentative D call TRBD1 (5 bases). From germline, CDR1 is SGHKS and CDR2 YYEKEE (reference sequence). The CDR3 sequence is 13 residues long. The ends were cut back, 2 bases at V and 6 bases at J, with 6 bases in the middle. The CDR3 region has the DNA TGTGCCAGCAGCTTAGACAGTAATTCACCCCTCCACTTT. Amino acids: CASSLDSNSPLHF.

Here the CDR3 reads CATSDPKGAGETQYF. CDR3 coding DNA: TGTGCCACCAGTGACCCTAAGGGGGCGGGAGAGACCCAGTACTTC. V is TRBV24-1 and J is TRBJ2-5; 7 positions agree with TRBD1. Germline V lookup: CDR1 KGHDR, CDR2 SFDVKD. V trimming: 4 bases; J trimming: 4 bases; junction bases outside the gene matches: 8. The CDR3 is made up of 15 amino acids.

This chain connects TRBV5-1 to TRBJ2-1; 14 positions agree with TRBD2. With 4 bases clipped from V and 1 base from J, the junction kept 1 base outside the gene matches. Germline V lookup: CDR1 SGHRS, CDR2 YFSETQ. The CDR3 is made up of 16 amino acids. CDR3 in amino acids: CASSGTSGSSYNEQFF. DNA of the CDR3: TGCGCCAGCAGCGGGACTAGCGGGAGTTCCTACAATGAGCAGTTCTTC.

This chain links TRBV9 with TRBJ2-4, with 7 bases that match TRBD2. This CDR3 spans 18 amino acids. V gave up 4 bases and J gave up 1 base; unmatched junction bases: 14. In germline, CDR1 is SGDLS, CDR2 YYNGEE. CDR3 bases: TGTGCCAGCAGCCCACACCCTCTAGCGGCCAGCGCCAAAAACATTCAGTACTTC. Translated, it gives CASSPHPLAASAKNIQYF. Full variable domain (rest looked up from reference TRBV9 and TRBJ2-4): DSGVTQTPKHLITATGQRVTLRCSPRSGDLSVYWYQQSLDQGLQFLIQYYNGEERAKGNILERFSAQQFPDLHSELNLSSLELGDSALYFCASSPHPLAASAKNIQYFGAGTRLSVL.

This chain joins TRBV5-1 and TRBJ2-1; 7 bases align to TRBD1. The trim removed 4 bases at V and 5 bases at J, leaving 9 bases unmatched. Germline loops: CDR1 SGHRS, CDR2 YFSETQ. The CDR3 extends over 15 amino acids. The CDR3 DNA sequence: TGCGCCAGCAGCCCTGCCGCCGGGACAGACAATGAGCAGTTCTTC. Its translation: CASSPAAGTDNEQFF.

V is TRBV5-6 and J is TRBJ2-3; TRBD2 aligns across 9 bases. CDR1 and CDR2 (germline): SGHDT, YYEEEE. The V segment lost 2 bases and the J segment 6 bases; nucleotides outside the gene matches: 13. CDR3 length equals 17 residues. CDR3 protein: CASSLGSLAGASDTQYF. For the CDR3, the DNA is TGTGCCAGCAGCTTAGGGTCCTTAGCGGGGGCGTCTGATACGCAGTATTTT. Supplemented by reference TRBV5-6 and TRBJ2-3, the full variable domain reads DAGVTQSPTHLIKTRGQQVTLRCSPKSGHDTVSWYQQALGQGPQFIFQYYEEEERQRGNFPDRFSGHQFPNYSSELNVNALLLGDSALYLCASSLGSLAGASDTQYFGPGTRLTVL.

This clone was counted a single time. J is TRBJ2-1 and V is TRBV11-2; 11 bases align to TRBD2. CDR3 length: 15 residues. Germline loops: CDR1 SGHAT, CDR2 FQNNGV. V gave up 5 bases and J gave up 14 bases; unmatched junction bases: 14. The CDR3 loop reads CASSPRRLAGGSEFF. The CDR3 nucleotides are TGTGCCAGCAGCCCCCGTAGGCTAGCGGGAGGTTCGGAGTTCTTC.

In this sample, this clone turned up once. The gene calls are TRBV5-6 and TRBJ2-7, with TRBD2 matching over 9 bases. CDR1 is SGHDT and CDR2 is YYEEEE in the germline V gene. The CDR3 totals 15 residues. V gave up 0 bases and J gave up 1 base; unmatched junction bases: 2. CDR3 amino acids: CASSLGTSGSYEQYF. The CDR3 coding sequence is TGTGCCAGCAGCTTGGGTACTAGCGGGTCCTACGAGCAGTACTTC.